The 13 T cell receptor beta chains presented below share a single source sample, sequenced in a study of post-analysis software for immune sequencing data. Findings and limits, study-wide: Roughly 5 TRBV segments (TRBV5-6, TRBV5-1 and TRBV20-1 among them) occurred more frequently in patients than in controls.

No antigen has been identified for these receptors. Sequencing libraries made from TCR beta cDNA carried unique molecular identifiers. TCRdb reprocessed the PCR reads via MiXCR and lists one record per CDR3 protein. The sample records about 460,000 distinct CDR3 sequences, roughly 45% being singletons. Sequenced: blood. Every receptor here comes from a girl between 5 and 17 years old with multiple sclerosis.

The chain couples TRBV6-5 to TRBJ2-1; 11 nucleotides match TRBD1. The germline V gene encodes CDR1 MNHEY and CDR2 SVGAGI. V dropped 0 bases and J dropped 5; count of bases not matched to a gene: 3. The CDR3 spans 16 residues. The CDR3 DNA follows: TGTGCCAGCAGTTACTCGGGGACAGGGGGGAACAATGAGCAGTTCTTC. Translated: CASSYSGTGGNNEQFF.

This clonotype was counted a single time. At one of its ends the junction is not consistent with the germline gene, which may arise from a read error. V and J are TRBV29-1 and TRBJ2-1, with a tentative D call TRBD1 (6 bases). The CDR3 has 13 amino acids. Germline CDR1 SQVTM, CDR2 ANQGSEA. CDR3 coding DNA: TGCAGCGCGAGGCAGGGGTCCTACAATAAGCAGTTCTTC. Encoded protein: CSARQGSYNKQFF.

Regarding this clonotype: A much bigger clone sits one base away, suggesting this may be a read error. This chain connects TRBV6-5 to TRBJ2-7; D gene unclear. Germline assignment: CDR1 MNHEY and CDR2 SVGAGI. This CDR3 is 12 amino acids long. The CDR3 nucleotides read TGTGCCAGCAGTTACGTCGGCTACGAGCGGTACTTC. As protein: CASSYVGYERYF.

The rearrangement uses TRBV28 and TRBJ2-7; 9 bases match TRBD1. V lost 3 bases, J lost 3 bases, and 6 bases stayed unmatched. Germline lookup yields CDR1 MDHEN and CDR2 SYDVKM. The CDR3 sequence is 15 residues long. This CDR3 reads CASSLVGTGLYEQYF. The CDR3 DNA reads as TGTGCCAGCAGTTTGGTAGGGACAGGGCTCTACGAGCAGTACTTC.

The chain recombines TRBV24-1 with TRBJ1-5; D possibly corresponds to TRBD1 (6 bases). Germline lookup yields CDR1 KGHDR and CDR2 SFDVKD. CDR3 length: 16 amino acids. V was clipped by 3 bases and J by 3 bases, with 14 bases between them. The CDR3 coding sequence is TGTGCCACCAGTGATAGAGGGGGACACTTCAATCAGCCCCAGCATTTT. As protein: CATSDRGGHFNQPQHF.

V and J are TRBV28 and TRBJ1-5; D is unclear. Trimming pared 3 bases from V and 0 bases from J, leaving 12 bases between. The CDR3 covers 16 residues. Germline V lookup: CDR1 MDHEN, CDR2 SYDVKM. CDR3: CASSLGLIYSNQPQHF. The CDR3 nucleotides are TGTGCCAGCAGTTTGGGGTTAATCTATAGCAATCAGCCCCAGCATTTT.

This clonotype came up a few times. This CDR3 reads CASSPPGGRLAGNEQFF. The CDR3 bases are TGTGCCAGCAGTCCCCCCGGGGGGAGACTGGCGGGGAATGAGCAGTTCTTC. This chain links TRBV6-2 or TRBV6-3 with TRBJ2-1; 7 positions match TRBD2. The germline gives CDR1 MNHEY, CDR2 SVGEGT. This CDR3 is built from 17 residues. The J segment lost 7 bases and the V segment lost 5 bases, leaving 17 bases of the junction unmatched.

The chain couples TRBV25-1 to TRBJ2-3, with no clear D. Deletions cut 6 bases from V and 4 bases from J, with 17 bases between. The CDR3 is 15 amino acids. Germline loops: CDR1 MGHDK, CDR2 SYGVNS. DNA of the CDR3: TGTGCCAGCAGACGACCCCTCGCTCAATCAGATACGCAGTATTTT. Protein sequence: CASRRPLAQSDTQYF.

This clonotype was observed a few times. The chain is built from TRBV6-2 or TRBV6-3 and TRBJ2-1; perhaps TRBD2 as D (6 bases). The germline V gene encodes CDR1 MNHEY and CDR2 SVGEGT. The V and J ends lost 3 bases and 10 bases respectively, with 13 bases between them. This CDR3 is built from 13 residues. The CDR3 protein is CASSYFRGGEQFF. In DNA form, the CDR3 reads TGTGCCAGCAGTTATTTTCGGGGAGGCGAGCAGTTCTTC.

This chain connects TRBV7-9 to TRBJ2-7; D is uncertain. The CDR3 length is 14 residues. V lost 1 base and J 0 bases, leaving 7 bases between the germline ends. Germline values: CDR1 SEHNR, CDR2 FQNEAQ (reference sequence). The CDR3 DNA is TGTGCCAGCAGCTTAGTCTCCAGCTCCTACGAGCAGTACTTC. Translating gives CASSLVSSSYEQYF.

The chain uses TRBV29-1 and TRBJ2-5; D is uncertain. Trimming stripped 1 base from V and 7 bases from J, with 10 bases between. CDR1 is SQVTM and CDR2 is ANQGSEA in the germline V gene. The CDR3 spans 12 residues. The CDR3 sequence is CSVEGVPGTQYF. The CDR3 nucleotides read TGCAGCGTTGAAGGGGTCCCGGGGACCCAGTACTTC.

This rearrangement joins TRBV5-1 to TRBJ2-1; 14 bases align to TRBD2. CDR3 length: 15 amino acids. V shed 0 bases, J shed 10 bases, and the junction held 3 bases outside the gene matches. Germline CDR1 is SGHRS and CDR2 is YFSETQ. The CDR3 region is CASSLGLAGGEEQFF. In nucleotides, the CDR3 is TGCGCCAGCAGCTTGGGACTAGCGGGAGGGGAGGAGCAGTTCTTC.

V is TRBV20-1 and J is TRBJ1-5; 9 nucleotides match TRBD1. Germline V CDR1 and CDR2: DFQATT, SNEGSKA (reference sequence). With V trimmed by 1 base and J by 0 bases, 4 bases remained unmatched. The CDR3 is 16 amino acids. The CDR3 sequence is CSARGGTGNSNQPQHF. CDR3 coding DNA: TGCAGTGCTAGAGGGGGGACAGGGAATAGCAATCAGCCCCAGCATTTT.